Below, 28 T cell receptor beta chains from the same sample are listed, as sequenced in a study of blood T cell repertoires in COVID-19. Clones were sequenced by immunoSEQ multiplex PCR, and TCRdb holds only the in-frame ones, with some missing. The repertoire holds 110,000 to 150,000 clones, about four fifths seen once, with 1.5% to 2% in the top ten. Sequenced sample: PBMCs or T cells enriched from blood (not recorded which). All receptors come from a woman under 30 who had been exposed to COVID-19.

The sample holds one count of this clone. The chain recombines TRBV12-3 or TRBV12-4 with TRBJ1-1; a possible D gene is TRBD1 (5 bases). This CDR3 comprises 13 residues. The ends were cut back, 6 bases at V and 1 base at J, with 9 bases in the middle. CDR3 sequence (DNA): TGTGCCAGCAGCTCTACAGGGAACACTGAAGCTTTCTTT. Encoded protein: CASSSTGNTEAFF.

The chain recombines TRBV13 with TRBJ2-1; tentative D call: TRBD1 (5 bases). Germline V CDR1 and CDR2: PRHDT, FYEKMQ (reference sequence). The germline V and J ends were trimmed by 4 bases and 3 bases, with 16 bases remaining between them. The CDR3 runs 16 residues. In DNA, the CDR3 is TGTGCCAGCAGCTCTGGCGTCCCCCAGGGCTACAATGAGCAGTTCTTC. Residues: CASSSGVPQGYNEQFF. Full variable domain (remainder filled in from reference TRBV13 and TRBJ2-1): AAGVIQSPRHLIKEKRETATLKCYPIPRHDTVYWYQQGPGQDPQFLISFYEKMQSDKGSIPDRFSAQQFSDYHSELNMSSLELGDSALYFCASSSGVPQGYNEQFFGPGTRLTVL.

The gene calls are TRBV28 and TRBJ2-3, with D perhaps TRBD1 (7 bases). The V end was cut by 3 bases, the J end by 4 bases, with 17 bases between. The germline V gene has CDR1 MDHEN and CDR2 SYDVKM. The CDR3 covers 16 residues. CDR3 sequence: CASSFGAGGRADTQYF. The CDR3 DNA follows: TGTGCCAGCAGTTTCGGGGCAGGGGGGCGAGCAGATACGCAGTATTTT.

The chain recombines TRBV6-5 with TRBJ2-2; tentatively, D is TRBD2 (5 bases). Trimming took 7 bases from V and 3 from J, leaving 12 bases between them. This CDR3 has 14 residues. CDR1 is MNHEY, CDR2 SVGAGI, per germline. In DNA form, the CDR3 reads TGTGCCAGCATCCCGTTCGGGGACACCGGGGAGCTGTTTTTT. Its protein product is CASIPFGDTGELFF.

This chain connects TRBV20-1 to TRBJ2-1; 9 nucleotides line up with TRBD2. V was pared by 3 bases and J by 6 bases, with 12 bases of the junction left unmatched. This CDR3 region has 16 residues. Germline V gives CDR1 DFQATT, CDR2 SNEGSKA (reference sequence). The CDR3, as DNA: TGCAGTGCTAGTAAGTTCGGCGGGAGGGCCGCCAATGAGCAGTTCTTC. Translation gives CSASKFGGRAANEQFF.

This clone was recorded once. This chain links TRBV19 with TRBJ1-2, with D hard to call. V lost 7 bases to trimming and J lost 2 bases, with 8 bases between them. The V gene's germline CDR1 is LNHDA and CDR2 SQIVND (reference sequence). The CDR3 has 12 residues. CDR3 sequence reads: CASTRENYGYTF. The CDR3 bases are TGTGCCAGTACGAGGGAGAACTATGGCTACACCTTC. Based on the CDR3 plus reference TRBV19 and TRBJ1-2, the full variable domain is DGGITQSPKYLFRKEGQNVTLSCEQNLNHDAMYWYRQDPGQGLRLIYYSQIVNDFQKGDIAEGYSVSREKKESFPLTVTSAQKNPTAFYLCASTRENYGYTFGSGTRLTVV.

The CDR3 spells CASSTNRGEGTF. The CDR3 nucleotides are TGTGCCAGCAGCACAAACCGGGGGGAAGGCACCTTC. V is TRBV11-2 and J is TRBJ1-2, with D perhaps TRBD1 (5 bases). The germline CDR1 and CDR2 sequences are SGHAT and FQNNGV. Trimming shortened V by 5 bases and J by 13 bases, and 17 bases separated the two germline ends. CDR3 length equals 12 residues.

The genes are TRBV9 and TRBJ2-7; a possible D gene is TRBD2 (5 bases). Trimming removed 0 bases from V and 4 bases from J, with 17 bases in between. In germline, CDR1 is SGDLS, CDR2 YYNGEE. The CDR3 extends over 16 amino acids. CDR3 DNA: TGTGCCAGCAGCGTAGGAGCCGGGGAAAGCGGATACGAGCAGTACTTC. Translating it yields CASSVGAGESGYEQYF.

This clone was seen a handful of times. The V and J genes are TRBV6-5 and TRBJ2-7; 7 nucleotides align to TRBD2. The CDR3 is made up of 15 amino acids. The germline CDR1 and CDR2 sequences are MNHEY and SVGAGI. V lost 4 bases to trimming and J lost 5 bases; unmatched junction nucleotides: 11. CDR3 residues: CASSFRREYLNEQYF. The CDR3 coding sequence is TGTGCCAGCAGTTTCAGGCGGGAGTATTTAAACGAGCAGTACTTC.

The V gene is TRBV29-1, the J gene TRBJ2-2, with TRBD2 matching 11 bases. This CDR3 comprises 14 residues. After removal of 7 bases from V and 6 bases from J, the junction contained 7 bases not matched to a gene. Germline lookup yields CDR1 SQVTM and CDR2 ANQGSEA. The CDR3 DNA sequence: TGCAGCGGACAAATAGCGGGAGGGCCCGGGGAGCTGTTTTTT. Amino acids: CSGQIAGGPGELFF.

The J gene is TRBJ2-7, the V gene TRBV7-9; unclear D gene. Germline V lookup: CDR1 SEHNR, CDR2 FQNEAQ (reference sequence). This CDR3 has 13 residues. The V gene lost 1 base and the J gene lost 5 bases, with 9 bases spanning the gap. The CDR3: CASSLVAYNEQYF. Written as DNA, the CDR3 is TGTGCCAGCAGCTTAGTTGCTTACAACGAGCAGTACTTC.

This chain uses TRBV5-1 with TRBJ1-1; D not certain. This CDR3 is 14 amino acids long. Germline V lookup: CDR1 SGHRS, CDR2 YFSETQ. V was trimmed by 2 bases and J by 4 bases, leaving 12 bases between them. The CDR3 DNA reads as TGCGCCAGCAGCTTCCAGCCCGGGTCCACTGAAGCTTTCTTT. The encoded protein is CASSFQPGSTEAFF.

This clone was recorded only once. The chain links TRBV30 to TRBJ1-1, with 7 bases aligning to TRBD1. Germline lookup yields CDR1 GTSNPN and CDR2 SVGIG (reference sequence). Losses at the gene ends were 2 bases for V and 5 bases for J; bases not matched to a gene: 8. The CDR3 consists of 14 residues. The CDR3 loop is CAWSLQGKYTEAFF. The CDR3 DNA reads TGTGCCTGGAGTCTACAGGGGAAGTATACTGAAGCTTTCTTT.

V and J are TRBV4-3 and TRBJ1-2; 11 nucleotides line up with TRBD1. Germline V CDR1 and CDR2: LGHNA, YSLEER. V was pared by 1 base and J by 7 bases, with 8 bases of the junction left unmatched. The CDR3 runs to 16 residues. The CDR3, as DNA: TGCGCCAGCAGCCAAGCGGAAGGCGGGACAGGGGGTGGCTACACCTTC. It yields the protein CASSQAEGGTGGGYTF.

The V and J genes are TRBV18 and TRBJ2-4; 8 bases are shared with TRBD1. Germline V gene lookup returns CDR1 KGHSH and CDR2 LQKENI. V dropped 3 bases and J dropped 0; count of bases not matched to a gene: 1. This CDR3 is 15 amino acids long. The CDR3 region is CASSPQGAAKNIQYF. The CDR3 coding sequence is TGTGCCAGCTCACCTCAGGGGGCAGCCAAAAACATTCAGTACTTC. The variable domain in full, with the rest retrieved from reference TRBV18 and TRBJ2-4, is NAGVMQNPRHLVRRRGQEARLRCSPMKGHSHVYWYRQLPEEGLKFMVYLQKENIIDESGMPKERFSAEFPKEGPSILRIQQVVRGDSAAYFCASSPQGAAKNIQYFGAGTRLSVL.

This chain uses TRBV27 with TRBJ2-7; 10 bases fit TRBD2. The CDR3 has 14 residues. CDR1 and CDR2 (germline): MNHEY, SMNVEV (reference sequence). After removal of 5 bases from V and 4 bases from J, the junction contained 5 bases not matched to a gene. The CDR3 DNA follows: TGTGCCAGCAGTCTACTAGCGGGGATTTACGAGCAGTACTTC. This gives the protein CASSLLAGIYEQYF.

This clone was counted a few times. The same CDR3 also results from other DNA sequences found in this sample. In DNA, the CDR3 is TGTGCCAGCAGCCAAGGCGGGACAGGGGGGTACGAGCAGTACTTC. Its protein product is CASSQGGTGGYEQYF. V usage is TRBV3-1 (or the pseudogene TRBV3-2) and J usage is TRBJ2-7, with 11 bases matching TRBD1. Germline V gene lookup returns CDR1 LGHDT and CDR2 YNNKEL (reference sequence). V gave up 1 base and J gave up 4 bases; unmatched junction bases: 3. The CDR3 totals 15 residues.

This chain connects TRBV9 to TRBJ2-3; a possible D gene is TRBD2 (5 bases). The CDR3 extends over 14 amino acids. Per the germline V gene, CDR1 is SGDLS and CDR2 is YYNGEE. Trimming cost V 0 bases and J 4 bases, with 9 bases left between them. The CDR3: CASSVAGSPDTQYF. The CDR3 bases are TGTGCCAGCAGCGTAGCGGGGTCCCCAGATACGCAGTATTTT.

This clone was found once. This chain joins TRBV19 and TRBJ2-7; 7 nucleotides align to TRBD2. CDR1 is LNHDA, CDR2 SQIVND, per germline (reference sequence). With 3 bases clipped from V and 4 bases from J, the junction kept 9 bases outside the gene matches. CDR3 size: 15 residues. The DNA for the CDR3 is TGTGCCAGTAGTATCTGGCTAGCGGCGCCTTACGAGCAGTACTTC. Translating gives CASSIWLAAPYEQYF.

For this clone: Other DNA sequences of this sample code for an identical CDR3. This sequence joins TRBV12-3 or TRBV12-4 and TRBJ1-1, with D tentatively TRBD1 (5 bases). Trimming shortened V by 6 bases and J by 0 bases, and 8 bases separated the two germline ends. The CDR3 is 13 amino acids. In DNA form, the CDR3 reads TGTGCCAGCAGCAGACAGATGAACACTGAAGCTTTCTTT. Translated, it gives CASSRQMNTEAFF.

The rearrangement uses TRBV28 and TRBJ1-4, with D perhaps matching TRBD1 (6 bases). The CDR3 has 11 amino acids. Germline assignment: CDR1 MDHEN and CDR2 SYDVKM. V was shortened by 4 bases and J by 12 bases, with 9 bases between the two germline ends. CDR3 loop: CASSSGTQLFF. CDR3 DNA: TGTGCCAGCAGTTCCGGGACACAACTGTTTTTT. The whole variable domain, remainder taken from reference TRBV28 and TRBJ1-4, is DVKVTQSSRYLVKRTGEKVFLECVQDMDHENMFWYRQDPGLGLRLIYFSYDVKMKEKGDIPEGYSVSREKKERFSLILESASTNQTSMYLCASSSGTQLFFGSGTQLSVL.

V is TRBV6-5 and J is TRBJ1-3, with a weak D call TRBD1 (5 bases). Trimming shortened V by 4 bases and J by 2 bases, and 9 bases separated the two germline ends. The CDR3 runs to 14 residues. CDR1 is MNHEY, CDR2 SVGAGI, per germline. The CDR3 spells CASSFRGTGNTIYF. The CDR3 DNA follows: TGTGCCAGCAGTTTCCGGGGGACTGGAAACACCATATATTTT.

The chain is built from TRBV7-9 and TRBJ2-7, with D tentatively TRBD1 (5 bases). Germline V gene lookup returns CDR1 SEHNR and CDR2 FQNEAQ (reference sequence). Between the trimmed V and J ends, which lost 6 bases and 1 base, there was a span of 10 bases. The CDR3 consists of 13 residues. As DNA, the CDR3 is TGTGCCAGCAGTGACAGCACTTCCTACGAGCAGTACTTC. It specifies CASSDSTSYEQYF. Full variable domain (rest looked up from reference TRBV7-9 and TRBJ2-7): DTGVSQNPRHKITKRGQNVTFRCDPISEHNRLYWYRQTLGQGPEFLTYFQNEAQLEKSRLLSDRFSAERPKGSFSTLEIQRTEQGDSAMYLCASSDSTSYEQYFGPGTRLTVT.

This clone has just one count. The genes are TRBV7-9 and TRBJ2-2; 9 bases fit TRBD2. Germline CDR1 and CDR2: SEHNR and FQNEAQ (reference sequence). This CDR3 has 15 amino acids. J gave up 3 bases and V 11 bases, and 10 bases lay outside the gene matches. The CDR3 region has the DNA TGTGCCGCCGGGAGCGGGAGGTTCCACACCGGGGAGCTGTTTTTT. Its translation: CAAGSGRFHTGELFF.

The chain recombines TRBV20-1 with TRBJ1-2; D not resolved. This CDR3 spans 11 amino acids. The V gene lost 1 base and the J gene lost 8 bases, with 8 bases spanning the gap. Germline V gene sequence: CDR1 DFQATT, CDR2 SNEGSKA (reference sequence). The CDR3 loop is CSARGPGGYTF. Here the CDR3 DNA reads TGCAGTGCTAGAGGGCCAGGAGGCTACACCTTC.

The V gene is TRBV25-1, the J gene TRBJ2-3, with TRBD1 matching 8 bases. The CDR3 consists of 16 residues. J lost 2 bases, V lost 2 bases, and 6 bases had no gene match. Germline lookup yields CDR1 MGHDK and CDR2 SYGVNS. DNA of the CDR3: TGTGCCAGCAGTGAAAGGACAGGGAAGGTCACAGATACGCAGTATTTT. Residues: CASSERTGKVTDTQYF.

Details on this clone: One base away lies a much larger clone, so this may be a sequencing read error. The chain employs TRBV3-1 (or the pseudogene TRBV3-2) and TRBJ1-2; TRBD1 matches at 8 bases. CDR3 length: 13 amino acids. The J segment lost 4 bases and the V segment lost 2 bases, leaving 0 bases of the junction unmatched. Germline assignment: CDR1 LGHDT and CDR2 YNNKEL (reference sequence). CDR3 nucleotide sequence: TGTGCCAGCAGCCAAACAGGGGGCTATGGCTACACCTTC. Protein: CASSQTGGYGYTF.

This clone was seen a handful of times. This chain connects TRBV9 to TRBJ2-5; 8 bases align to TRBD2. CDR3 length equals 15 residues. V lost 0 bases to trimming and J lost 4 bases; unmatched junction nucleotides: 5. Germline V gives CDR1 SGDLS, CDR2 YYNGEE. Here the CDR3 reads CASSVAGSGAETQYF. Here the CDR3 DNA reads TGTGCCAGCAGCGTAGCTGGTAGCGGGGCAGAGACCCAGTACTTC.